The rows below give T cell receptor beta chains drawn from one sample of a study of cytomegalovirus exposure and HLA in healthy donors. TCRdb keeps only in-frame clones here, not all; method: immunoSEQ multiplex PCR. This table holds about 230,000 clones, more than 70% found once. The sequenced sample was PBMCs. These receptors came from a boy aged 10-17 years in good health and CMV-seronegative. Each CDR3 is given with its conserved first and last residue. D genes are given only for firm matches. Rows give clone size only sometimes, using once, few, many, or a class for an expanded clone.

V gene	D gene	J gene	clone size	CDR3 protein	CDR3 DNA
TRBV30	NA	TRBJ2-5	NA	CAWSPGYFRTQYF	TGTGCCTGGAGTCCCGGGTACTTCAGGACCCAGTACTTC
TRBV2	NA	TRBJ2-7	NA	CASSRSRRGSYEQYF	TGTGCCAGCAGTAGGTCCAGGAGGGGCTCCTACGAGCAGTACTTC
TRBV5-1	TRBD1	TRBJ1-1	few	CASSFFRDSRNTEAFF	TGCGCCAGCAGCTTCTTCCGGGACAGTAGAAACACTGAAGCTTTCTTT
TRBV11-3	NA	TRBJ2-1	NA	CASSYGGGGAYNEQFF	TGTGCCAGCAGCTACGGTGGCGGAGGGGCTTACAATGAGCAGTTCTTC
TRBV5-1	NA	TRBJ1-2	NA	CASSLAGDTSTF	TGCGCCAGCAGCTTGGCCGGTGACACCTCTACCTTC
TRBV9	NA	TRBJ2-3	NA	CASSEGWGDLTDTQYF	TGTGCCAGCAGCGAGGGGTGGGGTGATCTCACAGATACGCAGTATTTT
TRBV29-1	TRBD1	TRBJ1-1	few	CSVAGTGGADTEAFF	TGCAGCGTTGCGGGGACAGGGGGCGCCGACACTGAAGCTTTCTTT
TRBV10-3	TRBD2	TRBJ2-2	NA	CAISGSGGTSNTGELFF	TGTGCCATCAGTGGTAGCGGGGGGACCTCGAACACCGGGGAGCTGTTTTTT
TRBV30	NA	TRBJ1-1	few	CAYTLVGANTEAFF	TGTGCCTATACCCTAGTGGGGGCAAACACTGAAGCTTTCTTT
TRBV5-4	NA	TRBJ2-1	NA	CASSPKTGGLGNEQFF	TGTGCCAGCAGCCCAAAGACGGGGGGCCTTGGCAATGAGCAGTTCTTC
TRBV5-5	NA	TRBJ1-1	NA	CASSLAGDTEAFF	TGTGCCAGCAGCTTGGCCGGGGACACTGAAGCTTTCTTT
TRBV30	TRBD1	TRBJ1-1	NA	CAWDRTGDTEAFF	TGTGCCTGGGATAGGACAGGTGACACTGAAGCTTTCTTT
TRBV9	NA	TRBJ2-1	NA	CASSVGQTSYNEQFF	TGTGCCAGCAGCGTAGGACAAACCTCCTACAATGAGCAGTTCTTC
TRBV5-1	NA	TRBJ1-1	few	CASSSLPRDTEAFF	TGCGCCAGCAGCTCCCTGCCCCGGGACACTGAAGCTTTCTTT
TRBV5-1	TRBD2	TRBJ2-5	NA	CASSLGPGGETQYF	TGCGCCAGCAGCTTGGGACCGGGAGGGGAGACCCAGTACTTC
TRBV4-1	TRBD2	TRBJ2-1	NA	CASSQGAGGGYNEQFF	TGCGCCAGCAGCCAAGGAGCGGGGGGGGGTTACAATGAGCAGTTCTTC
TRBV5-1	TRBD1	TRBJ1-1	NA	CASRRQGGNTEAFF	TGCGCCAGCCGACGACAGGGGGGGAACACTGAAGCTTTCTTT
TRBV5-1	NA	TRBJ1-1	NA	CASSLDQGGNTEAFF	TGCGCCAGCAGCTTGGACCAAGGGGGGAACACTGAAGCTTTCTTT
TRBV6-5	NA	TRBJ1-2	NA	CASSFGGDHYGYTF	TGTGCCAGCAGTTTTGGGGGGGACCACTATGGCTACACCTTC
TRBV6-6	NA	TRBJ1-5	NA	CASSGPGGNQPQHF	TGTGCCAGCAGTGGTCCAGGGGGCAATCAGCCCCAGCATTTT
TRBV5-5	TRBD2	TRBJ2-5	NA	CASSLASGSRRETQYF	TGTGCCAGCAGCTTGGCTAGCGGGAGTCGTAGGGAGACCCAGTACTTC
TRBV10-3	NA	TRBJ1-6	few	CAISESREGSPSYSPLHF	TGTGCCATCAGTGAGTCTAGGGAGGGATCTCCATCATATTCACCCCTCCACTTT
TRBV5-4	TRBD2	TRBJ2-3	NA	CASNTGTSGDTQYF	TGTGCCAGCAATACCGGGACTAGTGGGGATACGCAGTATTTT
TRBV30	NA	TRBJ1-1	NA	CAWSTRNTEAFF	TGTGCCTGGAGTACGAGGAACACTGAAGCTTTCTTT
TRBV9	NA	TRBJ2-7	NA	CASSVGQGPEQYF	TGTGCCAGCAGCGTAGGTCAGGGGCCGGAGCAGTACTTC
TRBV19	NA	TRBJ1-5	NA	CASSNGRSGNQPQHF	TGTGCCAGTAGTAACGGAAGGAGCGGCAATCAGCCCCAGCATTTT
TRBV10-3	TRBD2	TRBJ2-5	NA	CAISELAETQYF	TGTGCCATCAGTGAACTAGCGGAGACCCAGTACTTC
TRBV11-2	NA	TRBJ1-1	NA	CASSFVRNTEAFF	TGTGCCAGCAGCTTTGTTAGGAACACTGAAGCTTTCTTT
TRBV11-3	NA	TRBJ1-6	once	CASSLEGDNSPLHF	TGTGCCAGCAGCTTAGAAGGAGATAATTCACCCCTCCACTTT
TRBV4-1	NA	TRBJ1-1	NA	CASSQGGRAPEDTEAFF	TGCGCCAGCAGCCAAGGTGGCAGGGCACCTGAGGACACTGAAGCTTTCTTT
TRBV30	TRBD2	TRBJ2-7	NA	CAWSATSGRASEQYF	TGTGCCTGGAGTGCGACTAGCGGGAGGGCCTCCGAGCAGTACTTC
TRBV11-3	TRBD2	TRBJ2-1	NA	CASSLRLAGGRWEQFF	TGTGCCAGCAGCTTACGACTAGCGGGGGGCCGGTGGGAGCAGTTCTTC
TRBV6-1	TRBD1	TRBJ2-7	few	CASSLTGEFYEQYF	TGTGCCAGCAGTTTAACAGGGGAGTTCTACGAGCAGTACTTC
TRBV21-1	NA	TRBJ1-2	NA	CASSKEQGGGNYGYTF	TGTGCCAGCAGCAAAGAGCAGGGAGGAGGTAACTATGGCTACACCTTC
TRBV2	NA	TRBJ1-5	NA	CASSESQGQHF	TGTGCCAGCAGTGAATCACAGGGCCAGCATTTT
TRBV10-2	TRBD1	TRBJ2-5	NA	CASSPIDRGRETQYF	TGCGCCAGCAGCCCCATTGACAGGGGGCGAGAGACCCAGTACTTC
TRBV4-1	TRBD2	TRBJ2-7	NA	CASSQVLAGEYEQYF	TGCGCCAGCAGCCAGGTACTAGCGGGGGAATACGAGCAGTACTTC
TRBV7-2	NA	TRBJ2-7	NA	CASSFGSSMTYEQYF	TGTGCCAGCAGCTTCGGGTCTAGTATGACCTACGAGCAGTACTTC
TRBV19	NA	TRBJ1-5	NA	CASKKTGTNQPQHF	TGTGCCAGTAAAAAGACAGGAACCAATCAGCCCCAGCATTTT
TRBV27	TRBD1	TRBJ1-2	once	CASSPGTGGYYGYTF	TGTGCCAGCAGTCCAGGGACAGGGGGCTACTATGGCTACACCTTC
TRBV5-1	NA	TRBJ2-7	NA	CASSLVAGLSIYEQYF	TGCGCCAGCAGCTTGGTGGCAGGTCTTTCCATTTACGAGCAGTACTTC
TRBV6-5	TRBD1	TRBJ2-1	NA	CASSLEQGIHNEQFF	TGTGCCAGCAGCCTCGAACAGGGGATCCACAATGAGCAGTTCTTC
TRBV5-5	NA	TRBJ2-7	few	CASSLGAPYEQYF	TGTGCCAGCAGCTTGGGGGCCCCCTACGAGCAGTACTTC
TRBV5-5	NA	TRBJ1-2	NA	CASSSPGQLSPHGYIF	TGTGCCAGCAGCTCCCCCGGACAGCTCTCGCCCCATGGCTACATCTTC
TRBV30	NA	TRBJ1-5	NA	CAWTWGGSGNQPQHF	TGTGCCTGGACGTGGGGAGGAAGTGGCAATCAGCCCCAGCATTTT
TRBV11-2	NA	TRBJ1-2	few	CASSLSAIYYGYTF	TGTGCCAGCAGCTTATCCGCGATCTACTATGGCTACACCTTC
TRBV11-3	NA	TRBJ2-7	NA	CASSLGGGIYEQYF	TGTGCCAGCAGCTTGGGGGGAGGTATTTACGAGCAGTACTTC
TRBV18	TRBD1	TRBJ1-1	NA	CASSPVEGAIMNTEAFF	TGTGCCAGCTCACCAGTAGAGGGGGCGATAATGAACACTGAAGCTTTCTTT
TRBV11-2	NA	TRBJ2-1	once	CASSLDGLPLSEQFF	TGTGCCAGCAGCTTAGATGGACTACCCCTCTCTGAGCAGTTCTTC